Following are 13 T cell receptor beta chains from one sample sequenced in a study of T cell responses to AZD1222 COVID-19 vaccine. Profiled with immunoSEQ multiplex PCR; TCRdb holds only in-frame clones, not every one. The sample has roughly 97,000 clones; about 89% are singletons. Here the sequenced sample was peripheral blood, taken on day 0 of AZD1222 vaccination. The receptor source for this set is an adult in good health.

This clone has only one observation. The chain employs TRBV6-5 and TRBJ2-1, with TRBD2 matching over 7 bases. The ends lost 8 bases at V and 1 base at J; junction bases unmatched: 5. Germline V CDR1 and CDR2: MNHEY, SVGAGI. CDR3 length: 14 residues. For the CDR3, the DNA is TGTGCCAGCGGGGGGGGAATTTCCTACAATGAGCAGTTCTTC. This translates into CASGGGISYNEQFF.

V and J are TRBV27 and TRBJ2-1; D uncertain. Trimming pared 3 bases from V and 6 bases from J, leaving 15 bases between. CDR1 MNHEY and CDR2 SMNVEV come from the germline V gene (reference sequence). This CDR3 has 15 residues. The CDR3 loop is CASSFDGPLPNEQFF. In DNA form, the CDR3 reads TGTGCCAGCAGTTTTGATGGGCCCCTCCCCAATGAGCAGTTCTTC.

The chain carries TRBV6-5 and TRBJ2-7; D may be TRBD2 (6 bases). The CDR3 runs 15 residues. CDR1 is MNHEY, CDR2 SVGAGI, per germline. Trimming cost V 7 bases and J 4 bases, with 20 bases left between them. This CDR3 reads CASTSGPGGIYEQYF. CDR3 coding DNA: TGTGCCAGCACCTCCGGGCCCGGGGGAATATACGAGCAGTACTTC.

This clone was observed once. The chain joins TRBV30 to TRBJ1-3; unclear D gene. The germline V gene has CDR1 GTSNPN and CDR2 SVGIG (reference sequence). This CDR3 comprises 15 residues. Between the trimmed V and J ends, which lost 4 bases and 4 bases, there was a span of 17 bases. The CDR3 sequence is CAWKTPGFPGNTIYF. The CDR3 bases are TGTGCCTGGAAGACGCCCGGCTTCCCCGGAAACACCATATATTTT.

The chain couples TRBV3-1 (or the pseudogene TRBV3-2) to TRBJ1-4; 9 bases map to TRBD1. The CDR3 sequence is 15 residues long. V trimming: 2 bases; J trimming: 6 bases; junction bases outside the gene matches: 4. Germline V gene lookup returns CDR1 LGHDT and CDR2 YNNKEL (reference sequence). CDR3 sequence: CASSQYGQGHEKLFF. The DNA for the CDR3 is TGTGCCAGCAGCCAATACGGACAGGGGCATGAAAAACTGTTTTTT.

The chain uses TRBV2 and TRBJ2-5, with D hard to call. This CDR3 is built from 10 residues. Between the trimmed V and J ends, which lost 6 bases and 1 base, there was a span of 0 bases. From germline, CDR1 is SNHLY and CDR2 FYNNEI. The CDR3 region has the DNA TGTGCCAGCAGCCAAGAGACCCAGTACTTC. Its translation is CASSQETQYF.

The chain recombines TRBV6-2 or TRBV6-3 with TRBJ2-7; TRBD1 might be the D (8 bases). The germline V gene has CDR1 MNHEY and CDR2 SVGEGT. This CDR3 is 16 amino acids long. Between the trimmed V and J ends, which lost 4 bases and 3 bases, there was a span of 19 bases. The CDR3 nucleotides are TGTGCCAGCAGTTCACGGGGGGACAGGCGAAACTACGAGCAGTACTTC. Translated: CASSSRGDRRNYEQYF.

The chain has TRBV4-3 and TRBJ1-5; D unresolved. From germline, CDR1 is LGHNA and CDR2 YSLEER. CDR3 length: 13 amino acids. V gave up 4 bases and J gave up 5 bases, with 9 bases separating them. CDR3 in amino acids: CASSLDGYQPQHF. As DNA, the CDR3 is TGCGCCAGCAGCCTTGACGGATATCAGCCCCAGCATTTT.

The rearrangement joins TRBV29-1 to TRBJ2-5; TRBD1 aligns across 8 bases. Germline V gene sequence: CDR1 SQVTM, CDR2 ANQGSEA. The CDR3 length is 13 residues. With 2 bases clipped from V and 5 bases from J, the junction kept 4 bases outside the gene matches. Here the CDR3 DNA reads TGCAGCGTTGAATCAGGGGGCAGGGAGACCCAGTACTTC. Residues: CSVESGGRETQYF. Complete variable domain (other parts from reference TRBV29-1 and TRBJ2-5): SAVISQKPSRDICQRGTSLTIQCQVDSQVTMMFWYRQQPGQSLTLIATANQGSEATYESGFVIDKFPISRPNLTFSTLTVSNMSPEDSSIYLCSVESGGRETQYFGPGTRLLVL.

The V gene is TRBV5-1, the J gene TRBJ2-7, with D perhaps matching TRBD2 (5 bases). The germline V and J ends were trimmed by 0 bases and 3 bases, with 13 bases remaining between them. Germline lookup yields CDR1 SGHRS and CDR2 YFSETQ. The CDR3 consists of 15 residues. Written as DNA, the CDR3 is TGCGCCAGCAGCTTGGCCGTCGGAGAGGGCTACGAGCAGTACTTC. Translating gives CASSLAVGEGYEQYF.

Notes on this clone: The junction shows a germline mismatch at one end, possibly a read error. This chain links TRBV9 with TRBJ2-7; TRBD1 might be the D (5 bases). The germline gives CDR1 SGDLS, CDR2 YYNGEE. CDR3 length equals 15 residues. The CDR3 coding sequence is TGTGCCAGCAGCGTAAGGGGTGAGACCTCCTCCGAGCAGTACTTC. As protein: CASSVRGETSSEQYF.

The V gene is TRBV9, the J gene TRBJ1-3, with D possibly matching TRBD1 (5 bases). CDR1 and CDR2 from the germline V gene are SGDLS and YYNGEE. The CDR3 is 16 amino acids. Trimming left V 0 bases short and J 4 bases short, with 14 bases between. The CDR3 loop reads CASSVEQPGRGNTIYF. CDR3 in DNA: TGTGCCAGCAGCGTAGAGCAACCAGGGCGCGGAAACACCATATATTTT.

The rearrangement joins TRBV7-2 to TRBJ1-5; D is uncertain. This CDR3 is 14 amino acids long. Trimming took 5 bases from V and 4 from J, leaving 12 bases between them. Germline CDR1 reads SGHTA; CDR2 reads FQGNSA. CDR3 loop: CASSPNPGNQPQHF. For the CDR3, the DNA is TGTGCCAGCAGCCCCAACCCGGGAAATCAGCCCCAGCATTTT.